Listed below are T cell receptor beta chains from one sample, sequenced in a study of T-cell memory formation after mild COVID-19. TCRdb re-called the 5' RACE reads through MiXCR, storing one row per CDR3 protein. The table lists a few hundred thousand distinct CDR3 sequences, 20% to 25% of them singletons. The sample comprised PBMCs or a T cell subset sorted from them (not recorded which). Source of these receptors: an adult woman who had mild COVID-19 (a few samples of this study predate the infection). Cell type and time point are not known. Each CDR3 is given without its conserved first and last residue. The order of the fields is CDR3 protein, D gene, V gene. D genes are given only for firm matches.

cdr3_aa: ASSAEAGVSTDTQY; d_call: TRBD2; v_call: TRBV6-4
cdr3_aa: SASGEFYEQY; d_call: -; v_call: TRBV20-1
cdr3_aa: ATRGESSYNEQF; d_call: -; v_call: TRBV24-1
cdr3_aa: ASSLEGVVGNQPQH; d_call: -; v_call: TRBV7-8
cdr3_aa: ASRSEGVGPPVYEQY; d_call: -; v_call: TRBV6-5
cdr3_aa: ASSFGQGAWNEQF; d_call: TRBD1; v_call: TRBV5-6
cdr3_aa: SVEYVGTGVLEIYGYT; d_call: TRBD1; v_call: TRBV29-1
cdr3_aa: SASGGYT; d_call: -; v_call: TRBV20-1
cdr3_aa: ASSLAGGFGRVGEQY; d_call: -; v_call: TRBV12-3/TRBV12-4
cdr3_aa: ASSPTSGRNEQY; d_call: TRBD2; v_call: TRBV6-5
cdr3_aa: ASSQVGFYEQY; d_call: -; v_call: TRBV7-9
cdr3_aa: ARGGLGDTQY; d_call: -; v_call: TRBV11-3
cdr3_aa: AISESYTETQY; d_call: -; v_call: TRBV10-3
cdr3_aa: ASSRGPGQGRQETQY; d_call: TRBD1; v_call: TRBV7-9
cdr3_aa: ASSQAMSSYEQY; d_call: -; v_call: TRBV4-1
cdr3_aa: ASSSITGRSLH; d_call: -; v_call: TRBV12-3/TRBV12-4
cdr3_aa: SARPSSGSFNVLYEQY; d_call: TRBD2; v_call: TRBV20-1
cdr3_aa: ASSRPGGAYEQY; d_call: TRBD1; v_call: TRBV7-9
cdr3_aa: SAQVGYEQY; d_call: -; v_call: TRBV20-1
cdr3_aa: ASSLGGGSSYEQY; d_call: -; v_call: TRBV12-3/TRBV12-4
cdr3_aa: ASREAGTHGYT; d_call: -; v_call: TRBV25-1
cdr3_aa: ASHSAGEGYT; d_call: -; v_call: TRBV7-3
cdr3_aa: ASSLGWTANTEAF; d_call: -; v_call: TRBV5-6
cdr3_aa: SASRPGGSSTDTQY; d_call: TRBD2; v_call: TRBV20-1
cdr3_aa: SVGPERVETQY; d_call: -; v_call: TRBV29-1
cdr3_aa: ASSYPGGTEKLF; d_call: TRBD1; v_call: TRBV7-9
cdr3_aa: ASSPTRNTEAF; d_call: -; v_call: TRBV18
cdr3_aa: SAELMRQNTDTQY; d_call: -; v_call: TRBV20-1
cdr3_aa: ASSTDRGSDQPQH; d_call: TRBD1; v_call: TRBV6-5
cdr3_aa: ASSVAGSGANVLT; d_call: -; v_call: TRBV9
cdr3_aa: ASSGPLRQF; d_call: -; v_call: TRBV2
cdr3_aa: ASSPGQGAQGSHLH; d_call: TRBD1; v_call: TRBV5-4
cdr3_aa: SARDGRAHTDTQY; d_call: -; v_call: TRBV20-1
cdr3_aa: ASSLDGLGFYEQY; d_call: -; v_call: TRBV5-4
cdr3_aa: ASSHGTVGANVLT; d_call: -; v_call: TRBV3-1
cdr3_aa: ASSHGLAGFYNEQF; d_call: TRBD2; v_call: TRBV7-2
cdr3_aa: ASSVEWAGADNEQF; d_call: TRBD2; v_call: TRBV9
cdr3_aa: SARDPGRAGKNIQY; d_call: TRBD2; v_call: TRBV20-1
cdr3_aa: SASRTRNYEQY; d_call: TRBD2; v_call: TRBV20-1
cdr3_aa: ASSSSGTNTGELF; d_call: -; v_call: TRBV13
cdr3_aa: AISPRQGQAF; d_call: TRBD1; v_call: TRBV10-3
cdr3_aa: ASSQEDIGLIDTQY; d_call: -; v_call: TRBV4-2
cdr3_aa: ASSSGGGAEAF; d_call: -; v_call: TRBV5-4
cdr3_aa: ASIERGDYEQY; d_call: TRBD2; v_call: TRBV2